This T cell receptor (beta chain) is drawn from a study of cytotoxic CD8 clonotypes in ibrutinib-treated CLL. At the level of the study: Patient counts were about twelve relapsed/refractory, more than 14 treatment-naive and 17 to 18 IGHV unmutated.

Sequencing was performed with immunoSEQ multiplex PCR; in TCRdb, only in-frame clones are kept and a portion is missing. Found here are tens of thousands of clones, over 60% of them singletons; the top ten hold roughly a fifth. The germline V and J ends were trimmed by 0 bases and 1 base, with 7 bases remaining between them. The germline V gene has CDR1 SGDLS and CDR2 YYNGEE. The CDR3 runs 14 residues. The rearrangement joins TRBV9 to TRBJ2-5; maybe TRBD1 (6 bases). This clonotype was obtained from a human donor with chronic lymphocytic leukemia. Sequenced material: PBMCs, taken after 24 months of ibrutinib treatment. The CDR3 bases are TGTGCCAGCAGCGTAGGAGGGGGCCAAGAGACCCAGTACTTC. Translating it yields CASSVGGGQETQYF.